Given below is one T cell receptor (beta chain) in context. Antigen specificity is unknown. This record belongs to a study of cytomegalovirus exposure and HLA in healthy donors. Whole-study findings and limits: V- and J-gene trimming in TCR beta was tied to a missense DCLRE1C variant by an analysis performed later.

Primers for the PCR totalled 60 Vbeta and 13 Jbeta. Profiling relied on immunoSEQ multiplex PCR, and the TCRdb table lists in-frame clones only, not all of them. The data show roughly 140,000 clones, more than 65% seen once. Germline CDR1 reads MGHDK; CDR2 reads SYGVNS. V lost 4 bases to trimming and J lost 3 bases, with 16 bases between them. CDR3 length: 15 residues. This chain connects TRBV25-1 to TRBJ2-7; perhaps TRBD1 as D (6 bases). The sample consisted of PBMCs. The TCR was taken from a man between 25 and 39 years old in good health and CMV-seropositive. CDR3 region: CASSGFPLGGYEQYF. CDR3 nucleotide sequence: TGTGCCAGCAGTGGTTTCCCCTTAGGGGGCTACGAGCAGTACTTC.